This T cell receptor beta chain was sequenced for a study of TIL therapy for anti-PD-1-resistant metastatic lung cancer. This was the immunoSEQ v3 assay. Sequenced by immunoSEQ multiplex PCR; TCRdb stores in-frame clones only, minus some. The sample holds 25,000 to 35,000 clones, 74% seen once. Germline V gene lookup returns CDR1 SNHLY and CDR2 FYNNEI. There are 13 residues in the CDR3. Deletions cut 6 bases from V and 7 bases from J, with 13 bases between. As for time point: pre-treatment sample, taken before nivolumab and TIL therapy. The sample consisted of blood, taken at baseline. J is TRBJ2-1 and V is TRBV2; D unresolved. The TCR sequence derives from a woman between 30 and 85 years old with non-small cell lung cancer. In DNA, the CDR3 is TGTGCCAGCAGCGAGGCCCTAGGGAATGAGCAGTTCTTC. Its translation is CASSEALGNEQFF.